This TCR beta chain originates from a study of read filtering for tumor transcriptome and immune sequencing (dated by TCRdb to 2019 to 2021). Concerning the study at large: Of the patients in the cohort, about 16 were male and some 15 were female, and their mean age was 65.9 years, with a range of about 40 to 85. One main goal was a read-filtering strategy for immune repertoire data, in particular deciding whether clonotypes backed by only one read should be removed. Using the same bone marrow samples, the study ran both targeted immune repertoire sequencing and bulk whole-transcriptome sequencing and then compared the TCR repertoires from each method. By revised international staging, roughly eight patients were R-ISS I, some 17 were R-ISS II and roughly 7 were R-ISS III. After DNase treatment, whole-transcriptome libraries were prepared with the TruSeq RNA Access Library Prep Kit. Per sample, about 4.05 to 10.27 million TCR-region mapped reads were obtained with IR-seq, compared with only about 80 to 1,400 with RNA-seq. The paper as a whole reports these results and caveats: Compared with RNA-seq, IR-seq captured clonotypes at much greater depth and more reliably, and a smaller IR-seq throughput was enough to identify most of the shared clonotypes. The sorted CD138-negative fraction was not purified T cells but a mixed bone marrow immune population. The correlation between IR-seq and RNA-seq shared clonotype proportions was increased by removal of single-read clonotypes. In IR-seq, single-read clonotypes were roughly 86% of clonotypes but approximately 3.2% of total reads; in RNA-seq they were about 68% of clonotypes and roughly 45% of reads.

A note on this clonotype: Its antigen is still unknown. A much larger clone lies one base from this, so it may be a read error.

TCR libraries were built from roughly 400 ng RNA with the Immunoverse kit, using molecular barcoded adaptors covering alpha/delta and beta/gamma chains. The same RNA used for transcriptome sequencing was used for TCR library preparation. TCR libraries were sequenced on an Illumina HiSeq 4000 with 2 x 150 cycles. Under the source paper's analysis protocol: TCR reads were aligned to human V, D, J and C references and assembled into CDR3 clonotypes with MiXCR, including quality filtering and error correction. The tcR package in R was used for analysis of clonotype counts and gene usage diversity. Raw mapping reads were checked after the RNA-seq reads had been mapped by STAR aligner version 2.5.3a onto the human GRCh37 genome. To test how sequencing depth affects detected clonotypes, IR-seq fastq files were randomly downsampled with Seqtk 1.3. TCRdb cleaned the public reads at Q25 with fastp, built clones with MiXCR and kept in-frame beta chains. CDR3 protein duplicates are merged, each entry listing the most common genes and DNA. TCRdb's processing, not the authors' own work, is the source of the V and J calls. The sample table lists about 86,000 distinct CDR3 sequences, 9% to 15% of them with a count of one. Just under 15% of the sample rests with the top ten.

Inclusive of the bounding cysteine and phenylalanine, the CDR3 is 13 residues long. The retained sequence is limited to the CDR3, 39 bases, with the frame set at the first base. The germline V gene sets CDR1 to SNHLY and CDR2 to FYNNEI. Each patient had bone marrow sampled at the time of active disease. Ficoll-Hypaque density gradient centrifugation was used to isolate bone marrow mononuclear cells. To remove myeloma plasma cells, the cells were labeled with CD138 magnetic microbeads on a MACS separator, and CD138-negative cells were then collected by negative selection. Flow cytometry with CD138 antibodies on an Attune NxT was used to check how pure the isolated cells were. TRIzol reagent was used to extract total RNA, and a NanoDrop spectrophotometer was used to quantify the extracted RNA. Paired RNA-seq and IR-seq were performed on the CD138-negative bone marrow sample of each patient.

This sequence originates from a donor aged 40 or older with multiple myeloma. This sequence uses TRBV2 and TRBJ1-1; the D gene is perhaps TRBD1, on 6 matching bases. Sequencing was carried out using a population of CD138-negative cells sorted from bone marrow. In light of the paper, this sample's cell subset or site label describes: bone marrow mononuclear cells depleted of CD138+ plasma/myeloma cells by negative magnetic selection. The nucleotides are TGTGCCAGCAGATCCGACGCGGGGGCCTCAGCTCTCTTT. This codes for CASRSDAGASALF.